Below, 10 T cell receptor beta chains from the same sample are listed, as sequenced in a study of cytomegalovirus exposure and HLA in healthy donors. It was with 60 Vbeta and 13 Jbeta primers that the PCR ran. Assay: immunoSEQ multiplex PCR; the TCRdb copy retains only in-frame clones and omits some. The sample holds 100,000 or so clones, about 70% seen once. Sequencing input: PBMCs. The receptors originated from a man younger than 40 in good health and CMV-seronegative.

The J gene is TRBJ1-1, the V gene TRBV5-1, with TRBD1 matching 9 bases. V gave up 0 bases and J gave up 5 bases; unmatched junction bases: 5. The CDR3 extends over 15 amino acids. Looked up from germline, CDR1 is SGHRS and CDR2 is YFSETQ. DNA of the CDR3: TGCGCCAGCAGCTTGGGAGGACAGGGGATAACTGAAGCTTTCTTT. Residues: CASSLGGQGITEAFF.

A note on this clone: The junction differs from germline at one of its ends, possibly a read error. CDR3 nucleotide sequence: TGTGCTAGCAGCCCGGGACAGTTGAACACTGAAGCTTTCTTT. Residues: CASSPGQLNTEAFF. J is TRBJ1-1 and V is TRBV7-7; the match to TRBD1 covers 7 bases. Germline loops: CDR1 SSHAT, CDR2 FNYEAQ (reference sequence). The CDR3 is 14 amino acids.

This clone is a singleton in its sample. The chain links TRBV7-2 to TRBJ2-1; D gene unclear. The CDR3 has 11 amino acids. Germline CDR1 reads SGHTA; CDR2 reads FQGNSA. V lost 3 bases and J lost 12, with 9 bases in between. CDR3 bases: TGTGCCAGCAGCTTTCAGGTCGGGCAGTTCTTC. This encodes CASSFQVGQFF.

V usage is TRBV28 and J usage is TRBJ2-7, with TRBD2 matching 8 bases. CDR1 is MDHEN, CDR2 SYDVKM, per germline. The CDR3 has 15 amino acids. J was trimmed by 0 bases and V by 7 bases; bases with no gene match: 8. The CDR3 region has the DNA TGTGCCAGCATCACCCCGGGGGGGATCTCCTACGAGCAGTACTTC. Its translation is CASITPGGISYEQYF.

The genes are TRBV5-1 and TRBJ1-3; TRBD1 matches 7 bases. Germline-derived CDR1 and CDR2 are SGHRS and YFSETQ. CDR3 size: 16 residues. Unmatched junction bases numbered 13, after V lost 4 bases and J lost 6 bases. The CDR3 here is CASSPIQQGIENTIYF. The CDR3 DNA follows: TGCGCCAGCAGCCCTATACAACAGGGGATTGAAAACACCATATATTTT. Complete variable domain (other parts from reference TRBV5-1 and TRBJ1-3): KAGVTQTPRYLIKTRGQQVTLSCSPISGHRSVSWYQQTPGQGLQFLFEYFSETQRNKGNFPGRFSGRQFSNSRSEMNVSTLELGDSALYLCASSPIQQGIENTIYFGEGSWLTVV.

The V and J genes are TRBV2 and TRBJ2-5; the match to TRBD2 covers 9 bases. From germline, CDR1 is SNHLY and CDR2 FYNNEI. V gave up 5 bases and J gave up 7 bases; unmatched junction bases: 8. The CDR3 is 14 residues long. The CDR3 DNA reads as TGTGCCAGCAGTCAACGAGCGGGAGGTGGGACCCAGTACTTC. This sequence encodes CASSQRAGGGTQYF.

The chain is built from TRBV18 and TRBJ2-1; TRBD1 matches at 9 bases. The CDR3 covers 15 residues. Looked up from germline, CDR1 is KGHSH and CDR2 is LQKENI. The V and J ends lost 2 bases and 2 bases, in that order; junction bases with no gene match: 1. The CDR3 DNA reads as TGTGCCAGCTCACCAAGGACAGGGGCCTACAATGAGCAGTTCTTC. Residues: CASSPRTGAYNEQFF.

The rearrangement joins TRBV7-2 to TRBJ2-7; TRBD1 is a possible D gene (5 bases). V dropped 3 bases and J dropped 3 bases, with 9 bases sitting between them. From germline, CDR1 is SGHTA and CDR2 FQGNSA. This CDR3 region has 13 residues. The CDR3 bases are TGTGCCAGCAGCTTGTCAGGGAACTACGAGCAGTACTTC. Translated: CASSLSGNYEQYF. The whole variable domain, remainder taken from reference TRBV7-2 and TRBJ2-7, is GAGVSQSPSNKVTEKGKDVELRCDPISGHTALYWYRQSLGQGLEFLIYFQGNSAPDKSGLPSDRFSAERTGGSVSTLTIQRTQQEDSAVYLCASSLSGNYEQYFGPGTRLTVT.

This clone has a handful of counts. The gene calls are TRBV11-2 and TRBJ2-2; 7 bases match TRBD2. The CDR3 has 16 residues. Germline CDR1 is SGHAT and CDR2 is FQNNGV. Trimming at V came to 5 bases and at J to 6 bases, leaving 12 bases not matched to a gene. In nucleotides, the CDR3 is TGTGCCAGCAGCACGTCTAGCGGACTCTTATCCGGGGAGCTGTTTTTT. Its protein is CASSTSSGLLSGELFF.

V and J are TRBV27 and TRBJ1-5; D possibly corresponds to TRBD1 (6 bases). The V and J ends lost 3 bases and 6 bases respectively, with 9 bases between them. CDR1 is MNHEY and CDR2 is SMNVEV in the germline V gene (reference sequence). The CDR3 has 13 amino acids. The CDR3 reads CASSFNRVQPQHF. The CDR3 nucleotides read TGTGCCAGCAGTTTTAACAGGGTTCAGCCCCAGCATTTT.